This TCR beta chain was identified during a study of T cells in Graves' hyperthyroidism and ophthalmopathy. As for the study in general: It was at initial diagnosis, before any treatment, that peripheral blood was collected.

The length of the CDR3 is 14 residues. Trimming shortened V by 4 bases and J by 6 bases, and 18 bases separated the two germline ends. Germline V gene data show CDR1 as DFQATT and CDR2 as SNEGSKA (reference sequence). Points from the study as a whole: Expanded thyroid clonotypes (above 0.001) were mostly also found in blood. Separating ophthalmopathy from stable hyperthyroidism was achieved by a 13 V-J model.

Remarks on this clonotype: Its antigen is currently unknown.

Extraction of PBMCs used more than 8.5 ml of fresh peripheral blood. Template material for amplifying TCR beta CDR3 regions consisted of RNA transcripts. When the TCR CDR3 underwent first-round RT-PCR, the HTBI primer set was used. Via MiXCR, TCRdb re-called the multiplex PCR reads, giving one row per CDR3 protein. Among 550,000 to 600,000 distinct CDR3 sequences, 13% to 15% were seen once, and the ten largest hold 7% to 9%. Specimen: blood. The chain couples TRBV20-1 to TRBJ1-1; possible D gene TRBD1, 5 bases. The origin of this receptor is a young woman with Graves' ophthalmopathy. CDR3 sequence (DNA): TGCAGTGCTATTTCCTTGACAGAAAGCGCTGAAGCTTTCTTT. It encodes CSAISLTESAEAFF.